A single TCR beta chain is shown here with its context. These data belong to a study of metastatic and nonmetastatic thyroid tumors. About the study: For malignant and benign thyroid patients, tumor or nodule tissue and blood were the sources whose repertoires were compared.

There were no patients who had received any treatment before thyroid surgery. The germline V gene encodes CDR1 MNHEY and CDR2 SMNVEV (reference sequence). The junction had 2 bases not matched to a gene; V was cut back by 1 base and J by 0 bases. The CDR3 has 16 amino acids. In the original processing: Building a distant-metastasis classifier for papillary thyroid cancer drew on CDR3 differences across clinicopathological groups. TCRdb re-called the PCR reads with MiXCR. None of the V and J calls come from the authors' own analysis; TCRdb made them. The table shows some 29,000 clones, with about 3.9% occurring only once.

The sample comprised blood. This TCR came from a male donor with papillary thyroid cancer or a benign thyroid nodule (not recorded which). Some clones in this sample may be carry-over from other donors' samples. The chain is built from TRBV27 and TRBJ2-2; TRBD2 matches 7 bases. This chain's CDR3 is CASSLWEGANTGELFF. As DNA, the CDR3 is TGTGCCAGCAGTTTATGGGAGGGAGCGAACACCGGGGAGCTGTTTTTT.